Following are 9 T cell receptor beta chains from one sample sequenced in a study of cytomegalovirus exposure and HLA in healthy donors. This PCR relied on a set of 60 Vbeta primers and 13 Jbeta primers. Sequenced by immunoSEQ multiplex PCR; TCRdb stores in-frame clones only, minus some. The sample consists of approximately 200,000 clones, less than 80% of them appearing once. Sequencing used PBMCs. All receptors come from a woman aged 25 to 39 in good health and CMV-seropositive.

DNA of the CDR3: TGTGCCAGCAGCTTAGGAGGACTAGTGATAAAAGAGACCCAGTACTTC. Protein sequence: CASSLGGLVIKETQYF. The chain couples TRBV11-2 to TRBJ2-5; 7 bases are a match to TRBD2. Per the germline V gene, CDR1 is SGHAT and CDR2 is FQNNGV. The CDR3 loop spans 16 amino acids. J lost 3 bases, V lost 1 base, and 8 bases had no gene match.

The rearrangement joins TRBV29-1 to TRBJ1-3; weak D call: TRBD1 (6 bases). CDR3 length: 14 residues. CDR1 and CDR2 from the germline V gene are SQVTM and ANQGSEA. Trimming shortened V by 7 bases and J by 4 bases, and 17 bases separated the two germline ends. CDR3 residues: CSAERSGAGNTIYF. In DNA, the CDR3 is TGCAGCGCCGAACGTTCAGGGGCGGGAAACACCATATATTTT.

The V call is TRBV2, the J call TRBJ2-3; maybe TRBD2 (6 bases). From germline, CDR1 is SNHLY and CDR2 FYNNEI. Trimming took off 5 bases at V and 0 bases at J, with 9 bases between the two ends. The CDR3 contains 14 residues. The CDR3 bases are TGTGCCAGCAGTTGGGACTTAAGCACAGATACGCAGTATTTT. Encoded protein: CASSWDLSTDTQYF.

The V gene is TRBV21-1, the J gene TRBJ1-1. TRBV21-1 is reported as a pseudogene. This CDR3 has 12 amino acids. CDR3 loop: CAGLGANTEAFF. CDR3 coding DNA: TGTGCCGGACTGGGAGCGAACACTGAAGCTTTCTTT.

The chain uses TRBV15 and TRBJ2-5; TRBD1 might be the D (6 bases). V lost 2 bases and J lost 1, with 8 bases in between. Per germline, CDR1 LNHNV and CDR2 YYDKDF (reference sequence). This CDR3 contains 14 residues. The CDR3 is CATSRTGTQETQYF. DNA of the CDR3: TGTGCCACCAGCAGAACAGGGACCCAAGAGACCCAGTACTTC. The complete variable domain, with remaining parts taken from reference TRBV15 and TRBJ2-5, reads DAMVIQNPRYQVTQFGKPVTLSCSQTLNHNVMYWYQQKSSQAPKLLFHYYDKDFNNEADTPDNFQSRRPNTSFCFLDIRSPGLGDTAMYLCATSRTGTQETQYFGPGTRLLVL.

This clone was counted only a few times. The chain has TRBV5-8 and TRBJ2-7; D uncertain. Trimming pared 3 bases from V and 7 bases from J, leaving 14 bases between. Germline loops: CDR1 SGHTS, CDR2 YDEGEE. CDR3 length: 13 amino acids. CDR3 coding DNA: TGTGCCAGCAGCTCTCCGCCTCTTGAGGAGCAGTACTTC. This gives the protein CASSSPPLEEQYF.

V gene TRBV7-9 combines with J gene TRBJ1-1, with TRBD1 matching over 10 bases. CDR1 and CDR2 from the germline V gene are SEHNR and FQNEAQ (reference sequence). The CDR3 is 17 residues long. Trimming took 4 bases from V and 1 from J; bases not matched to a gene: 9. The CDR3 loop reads CASSSSPGQGPNTEAFF. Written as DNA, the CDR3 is TGTGCCAGCAGCTCGAGCCCGGGACAGGGGCCGAACACTGAAGCTTTCTTT. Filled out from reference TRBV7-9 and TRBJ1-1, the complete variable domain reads DTGVSQNPRHKITKRGQNVTFRCDPISEHNRLYWYRQTLGQGPEFLTYFQNEAQLEKSRLLSDRFSAERPKGSFSTLEIQRTEQGDSAMYLCASSSSPGQGPNTEAFFGQGTRLTVV.

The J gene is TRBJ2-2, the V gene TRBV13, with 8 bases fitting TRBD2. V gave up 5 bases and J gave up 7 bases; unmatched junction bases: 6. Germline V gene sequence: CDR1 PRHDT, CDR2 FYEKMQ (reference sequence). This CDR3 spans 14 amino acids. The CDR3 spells CASSLSGVNGELFF. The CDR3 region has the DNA TGTGCCAGCAGCCTTAGCGGGGTTAACGGGGAGCTGTTTTTT.

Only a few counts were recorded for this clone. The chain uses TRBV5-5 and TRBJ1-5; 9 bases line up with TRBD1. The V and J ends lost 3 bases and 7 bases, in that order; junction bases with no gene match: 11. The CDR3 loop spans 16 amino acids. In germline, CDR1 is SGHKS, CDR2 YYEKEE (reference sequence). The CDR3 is CASSSSGQGGWQPQHF. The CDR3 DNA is TGTGCCAGCAGCTCCTCGGGACAGGGAGGGTGGCAGCCCCAGCATTTT.